The T cell receptor (beta chain) described here comes from a study of T-cell reconstitution after alpha-beta-depleted transplantation in children. General study results and limits: Counts and diversity of T cells one year after transplant came mostly from newly produced T cells. Where some patients showed high TCRbeta diversity at day 60, it came from recipient T cells and thymic progenitors that had survived. Alpha-beta T cells present about two months after transplant were reported to originate from several hundred expanded graft clones.

The V gene's germline CDR1 is SGHAT and CDR2 FQNNGV. The length of the CDR3 is 16 residues. Trimming stripped 1 base from V and 3 bases from J, with 12 bases between. Preparing the TCRbeta library involved the use of unique molecular identifiers. TCRdb processed the PCR reads anew with MiXCR; each CDR3 protein has one entry. This table has over 90,000 distinct CDR3 sequences, around 7.8% appearing once. Remarks on this clonotype: Antigen: not known. This may arise from a read error, as a much more abundant clone is one base away.

The source material was PBMCs, sampled before TCRalphabeta/CD19-depleted stem cell transplant. V usage is TRBV11-2 and J usage is TRBJ2-2; D is unresolved. The receptor was derived from a boy between 2 and 10 years old with acute lymphoblastic leukemia, due to receive a stem cell transplant. The CDR3 DNA sequence: TGTGCCAGCAGCTTAGTCTGGGGTGTGTACACCGGGGAGCTGTTTTTT. Encoded protein: CASSLVWGVYTGELFF.